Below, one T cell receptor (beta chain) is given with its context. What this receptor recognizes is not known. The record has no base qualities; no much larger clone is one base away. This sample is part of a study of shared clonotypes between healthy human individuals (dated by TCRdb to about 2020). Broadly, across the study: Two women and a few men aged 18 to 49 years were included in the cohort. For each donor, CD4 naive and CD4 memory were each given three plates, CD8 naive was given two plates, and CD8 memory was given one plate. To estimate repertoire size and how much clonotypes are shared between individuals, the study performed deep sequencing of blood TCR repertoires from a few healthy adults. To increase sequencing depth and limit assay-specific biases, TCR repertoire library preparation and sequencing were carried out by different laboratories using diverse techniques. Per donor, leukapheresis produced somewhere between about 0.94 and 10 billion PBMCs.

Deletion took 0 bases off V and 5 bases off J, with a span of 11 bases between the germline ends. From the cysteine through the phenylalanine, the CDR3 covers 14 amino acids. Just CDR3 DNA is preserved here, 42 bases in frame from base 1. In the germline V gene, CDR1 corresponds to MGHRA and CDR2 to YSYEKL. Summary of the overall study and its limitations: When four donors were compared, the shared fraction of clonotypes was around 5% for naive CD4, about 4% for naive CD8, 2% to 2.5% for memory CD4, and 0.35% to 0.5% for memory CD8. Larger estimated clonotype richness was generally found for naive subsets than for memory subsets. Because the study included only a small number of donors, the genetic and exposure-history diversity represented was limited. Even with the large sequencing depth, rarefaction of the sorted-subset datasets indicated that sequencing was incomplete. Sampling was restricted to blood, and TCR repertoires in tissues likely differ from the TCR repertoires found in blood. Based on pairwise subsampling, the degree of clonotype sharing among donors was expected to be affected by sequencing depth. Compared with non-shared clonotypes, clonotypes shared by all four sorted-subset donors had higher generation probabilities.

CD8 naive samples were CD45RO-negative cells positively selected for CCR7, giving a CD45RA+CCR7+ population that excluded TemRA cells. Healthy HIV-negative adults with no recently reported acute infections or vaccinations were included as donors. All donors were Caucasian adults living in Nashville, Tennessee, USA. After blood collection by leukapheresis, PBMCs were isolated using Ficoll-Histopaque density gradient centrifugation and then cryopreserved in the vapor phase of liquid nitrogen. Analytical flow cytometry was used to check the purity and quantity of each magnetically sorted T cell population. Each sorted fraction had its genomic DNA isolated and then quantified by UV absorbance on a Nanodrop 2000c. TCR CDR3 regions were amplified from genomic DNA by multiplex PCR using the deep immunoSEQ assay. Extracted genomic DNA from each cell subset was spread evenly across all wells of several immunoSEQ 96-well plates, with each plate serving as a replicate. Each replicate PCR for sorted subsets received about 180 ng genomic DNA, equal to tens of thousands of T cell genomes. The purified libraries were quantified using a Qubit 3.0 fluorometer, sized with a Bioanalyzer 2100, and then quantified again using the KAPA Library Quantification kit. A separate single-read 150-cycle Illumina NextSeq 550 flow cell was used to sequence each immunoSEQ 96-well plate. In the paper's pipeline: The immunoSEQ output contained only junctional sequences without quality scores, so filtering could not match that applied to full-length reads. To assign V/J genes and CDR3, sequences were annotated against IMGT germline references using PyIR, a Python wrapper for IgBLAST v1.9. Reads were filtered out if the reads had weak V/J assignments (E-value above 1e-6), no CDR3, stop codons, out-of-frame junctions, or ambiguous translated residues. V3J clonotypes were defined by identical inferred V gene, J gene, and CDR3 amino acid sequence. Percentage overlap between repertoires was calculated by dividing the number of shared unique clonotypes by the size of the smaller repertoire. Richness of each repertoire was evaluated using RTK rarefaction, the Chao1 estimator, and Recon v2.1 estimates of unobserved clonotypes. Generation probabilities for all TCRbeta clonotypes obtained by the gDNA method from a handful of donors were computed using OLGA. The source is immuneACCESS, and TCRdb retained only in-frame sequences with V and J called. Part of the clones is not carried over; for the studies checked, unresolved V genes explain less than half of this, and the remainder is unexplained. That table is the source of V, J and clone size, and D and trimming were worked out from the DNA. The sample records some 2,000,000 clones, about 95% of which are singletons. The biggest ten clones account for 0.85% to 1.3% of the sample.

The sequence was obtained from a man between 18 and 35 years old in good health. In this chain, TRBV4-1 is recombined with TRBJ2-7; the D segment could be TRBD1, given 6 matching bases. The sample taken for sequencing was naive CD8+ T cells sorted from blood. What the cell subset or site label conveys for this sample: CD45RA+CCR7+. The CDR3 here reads CASSQDEQGNEQYF. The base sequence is TGCGCCAGCAGCCAAGACGAACAGGGAAACGAGCAGTACTTC.